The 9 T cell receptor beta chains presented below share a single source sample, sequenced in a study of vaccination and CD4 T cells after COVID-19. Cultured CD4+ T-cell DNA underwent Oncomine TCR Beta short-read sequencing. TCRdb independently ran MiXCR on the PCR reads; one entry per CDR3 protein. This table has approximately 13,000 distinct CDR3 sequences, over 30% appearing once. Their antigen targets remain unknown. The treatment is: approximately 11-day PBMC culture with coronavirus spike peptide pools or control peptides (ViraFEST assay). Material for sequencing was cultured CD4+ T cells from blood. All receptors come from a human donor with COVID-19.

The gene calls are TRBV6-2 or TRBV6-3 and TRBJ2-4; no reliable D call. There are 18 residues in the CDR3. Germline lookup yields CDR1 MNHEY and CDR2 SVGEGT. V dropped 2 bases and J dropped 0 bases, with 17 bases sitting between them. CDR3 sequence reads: CASSYPHGVAVAKNIQYF. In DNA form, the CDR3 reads TGTGCCAGCAGTTACCCCCATGGAGTCGCAGTAGCCAAAAACATTCAGTACTTC.

The CDR3 protein is CAWKKGRLNTEAFF. The CDR3 coding sequence is TGTGCCTGGAAAAAGGGACGGCTAAACACTGAAGCTTTCTTT. The chain combines TRBV30 with TRBJ1-1; D is possibly TRBD1 (5 bases). CDR1 is GTSNPN, CDR2 SVGIG, per germline (reference sequence). The CDR3 totals 14 residues. The V and J ends lost 4 bases and 2 bases respectively, with 14 bases between them.

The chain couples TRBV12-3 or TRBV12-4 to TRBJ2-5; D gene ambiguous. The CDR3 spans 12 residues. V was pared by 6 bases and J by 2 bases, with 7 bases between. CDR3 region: CASRKRQETQYF. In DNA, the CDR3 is TGTGCCAGCAGGAAACGACAAGAGACCCAGTACTTC.

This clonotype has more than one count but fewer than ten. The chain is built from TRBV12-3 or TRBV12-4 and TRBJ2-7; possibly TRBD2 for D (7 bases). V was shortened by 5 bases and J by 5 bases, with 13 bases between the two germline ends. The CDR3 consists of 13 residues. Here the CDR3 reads CASSLGGPDEQYF. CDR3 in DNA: TGTGCCAGCAGTCTGGGGGGGCCAGACGAGCAGTACTTC.

The CDR3 sequence: CASSPLGAAGNTIYF. The CDR3 nucleotides are TGTGCCAGTAGCCCCCTGGGAGCGGCTGGAAACACCATATATTTT. The chain is built from TRBV19 and TRBJ1-3; no reliable D call. Germline loops: CDR1 LNHDA, CDR2 SQIVND (reference sequence). V dropped 6 bases and J dropped 2 bases, with 14 bases sitting between them. CDR3 length: 15 residues.

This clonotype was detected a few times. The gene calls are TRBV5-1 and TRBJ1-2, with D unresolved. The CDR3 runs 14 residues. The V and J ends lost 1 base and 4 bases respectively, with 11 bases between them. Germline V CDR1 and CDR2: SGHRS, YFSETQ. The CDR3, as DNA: TGCGCCAGCAGCTTGTCATGGAGAGGCTATGGCTACACCTTC. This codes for CASSLSWRGYGYTF.

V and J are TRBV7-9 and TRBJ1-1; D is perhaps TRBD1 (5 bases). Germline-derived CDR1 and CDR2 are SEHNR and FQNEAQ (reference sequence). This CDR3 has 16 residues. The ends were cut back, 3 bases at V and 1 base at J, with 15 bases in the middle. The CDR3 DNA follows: TGTGCCAGCAGCTTCAGTCAGGGTAATGGGAACACTGAAGCTTTCTTT. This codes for CASSFSQGNGNTEAFF.

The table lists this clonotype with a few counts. The CDR3 loop is CASSLSTGNNQPQHF. Written as DNA, the CDR3 is TGTGCCAGCAGCCTCTCGACAGGGAACAATCAGCCCCAGCATTTT. V and J are TRBV12-3 or TRBV12-4 and TRBJ1-5, with 7 bases lining up with TRBD1. This CDR3 region has 15 residues. V shed 6 bases and J 3 bases; nucleotides not matched to a gene: 8.

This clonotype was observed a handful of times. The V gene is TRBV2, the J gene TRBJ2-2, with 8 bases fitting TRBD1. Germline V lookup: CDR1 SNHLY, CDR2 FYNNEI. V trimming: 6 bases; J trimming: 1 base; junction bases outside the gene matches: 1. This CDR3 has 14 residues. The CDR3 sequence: CASRGTGNTGELFF. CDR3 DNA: TGTGCCAGCAGGGGGACAGGGAACACCGGGGAGCTGTTTTTT.